This T cell receptor (beta chain) was sequenced during a study of T cells in pancreatic ductal adenocarcinoma. General study findings and limits: Tumor and blood clonality did not differ significantly, about 0.112 versus 0.072. Enrichment of CD45RO+ effector over naive T cells in tumors may bias clonality.

The table came from immunoSEQ multiplex PCR; TCRdb's copy has only in-frame clones and leaves some out. In the table there are around 15,000 clones, under 95% of which are singletons. This clone was counted a single time. What it binds is unknown. CDR1 SGHRS and CDR2 YFSETQ come from the germline V gene. With 0 bases removed from V and 10 bases from J, the gap between germline ends came to 13 bases. The CDR3 extends over 13 amino acids. Selected pancreatic ductal adenocarcinoma patients had undergone surgery without neoadjuvant therapy. This TCR was recovered from a human donor with pancreatic ductal adenocarcinoma. The genes are TRBV5-1 and TRBJ1-1; unclear D gene. Sequenced material: PBMCs. The CDR3: CASSLEQLGVAFF. DNA of the CDR3: TGCGCCAGCAGCTTGGAGCAACTCGGTGTAGCTTTCTTT.